Below, 23 T cell receptor beta chains from the same sample are listed, as sequenced in a study of cytomegalovirus exposure and HLA in healthy donors (dated by TCRdb to 2016 to 2017). Receptors were amplified or captured by the immunoSEQ multiplex PCR assay. A mixture of 60 forward primers for TCR Vbeta segments and 13 reverse primers for TCR Jbeta segments was used in the multiplex PCR. TCRdb re-hosts the immuneACCESS table, in-frame sequences only. Its copies lack some clones; in the studies checked, an unresolved V gene accounts for under half of them, and the cause for the rest is not known. The table for this sample lists 100,000 to 150,000 clones; roughly 80% of them were counted only once. The top ten hold around 3.5% of the sample. The sample comprised PBMCs. The receptors originated from a woman in her 40s in good health and CMV-seropositive.

This clone was counted a few times. The chain joins TRBV19 to TRBJ1-5, with 7 bases matching TRBD1. The V segment lost 5 bases and the J segment 2 bases; nucleotides outside the gene matches: 3. The V gene's germline CDR1 is LNHDA and CDR2 SQIVND (reference sequence). The CDR3 extends over 14 amino acids. The CDR3, as DNA: TGTGCCAGTAGTCTGCAGGGGGGCAATCAGCCCCAGCATTTT. Translating it yields CASSLQGGNQPQHF.

The CDR3 DNA reads as TGCAGCGTTGAAAGAGACAGGGCACGGACCTTCTATGGCTACACCTTC. This codes for CSVERDRARTFYGYTF. V and J are TRBV29-1 and TRBJ1-2, with 7 positions matching TRBD1. This CDR3 comprises 16 residues. The germline V gene encodes CDR1 SQVTM and CDR2 ANQGSEA. V dropped 2 bases and J dropped 4; count of bases not matched to a gene: 13.

The genes are TRBV7-2 and TRBJ2-7, with 7 bases lining up with TRBD1. The junction had 4 bases not matched to a gene; V was cut back by 5 bases and J by 0 bases. The germline gives CDR1 SGHTA, CDR2 FQGNSA. The CDR3 runs to 14 residues. This CDR3 reads CASSGGQNSYEQYF. The DNA of the CDR3 is TGTGCCAGCAGCGGGGGACAGAACTCCTACGAGCAGTACTTC.

The chain has TRBV28 and TRBJ1-2; 10 nucleotides align to TRBD1. The CDR3 totals 16 residues. J gave up 3 bases and V 2 bases, and 6 bases lay outside the gene matches. The V gene's germline CDR1 is MDHEN and CDR2 SYDVKM. CDR3 residues: CASSLPGTGAHYGYTF. DNA of the CDR3: TGTGCCAGCAGTTTACCCGGGACAGGGGCGCACTATGGCTACACCTTC.

This clone was counted a single time. The chain joins TRBV7-2 to TRBJ1-5, with D possibly TRBD1 on 5 matching bases. There are 14 residues in the CDR3. V lost 2 bases, J lost 6 bases, and 11 bases lay in between. CDR1 is SGHTA, CDR2 FQGNSA, per germline. The CDR3 loop is CASSLRLGGQPQHF. As DNA, the CDR3 is TGTGCCAGCAGCTTACGGCTGGGGGGTCAGCCCCAGCATTTT.

The chain employs TRBV5-6 and TRBJ2-7; D possibly corresponds to TRBD2 (5 bases). The germline V gene has CDR1 SGHDT and CDR2 YYEEEE. The CDR3 contains 14 residues. Trimming removed 0 bases from V and 6 bases from J, with 13 bases in between. In DNA form, the CDR3 reads TGTGCCAGCAGCTTGGTTACTAGTCACGGCGAGCAGTACTTC. Amino acids: CASSLVTSHGEQYF. Based on the CDR3 plus reference TRBV5-6 and TRBJ2-7, the full variable domain is DAGVTQSPTHLIKTRGQQVTLRCSPKSGHDTVSWYQQALGQGPQFIFQYYEEEERQRGNFPDRFSGHQFPNYSSELNVNALLLGDSALYLCASSLVTSHGEQYFGPGTRLTVT.

The chain joins TRBV6-5 to TRBJ2-1, with D perhaps TRBD2 (6 bases). The V gene lost 2 bases and the J gene lost 0 bases, with 11 bases spanning the gap. Per the germline V gene, CDR1 is MNHEY and CDR2 is SVGAGI. The CDR3 runs to 16 residues. CDR3 residues: CASSYGGSGSYNEQFF. The CDR3 nucleotides are TGTGCCAGCAGTTACGGAGGTAGCGGCTCCTACAATGAGCAGTTCTTC.

The V gene is TRBV12-5, the J gene TRBJ1-1; 9 bases match TRBD1. Germline V gives CDR1 LGHNT, CDR2 FRNRAP. CDR3 length: 18 residues. V shed 0 bases, J shed 6 bases, and the junction held 14 bases outside the gene matches. The CDR3 coding sequence is TGTGCTAGTGGTTTGGTACTCGGACAGGGGAGTGGGAGGGCTGAAGCTTTCTTT. Translated, it gives CASGLVLGQGSGRAEAFF.

The chain couples TRBV27 to TRBJ2-7, with 10 bases lining up with TRBD2. The V and J ends lost 4 bases and 1 base, in that order; junction bases with no gene match: 16. This CDR3 has 19 residues. The V gene's germline CDR1 is MNHEY and CDR2 SMNVEV (reference sequence). The CDR3: CASSSLKAGGRSWSYEQYF. CDR3 DNA sequence: TGTGCCAGCAGTTCCTTGAAAGCGGGAGGGCGATCTTGGTCCTACGAGCAGTACTTC.

The rearrangement links TRBV6-5 to TRBJ2-5, with D possibly being TRBD2 (5 bases). The CDR3 length is 14 residues. The germline CDR1 and CDR2 sequences are MNHEY and SVGAGI. The V end was cut by 2 bases, the J end by 5 bases, with 12 bases between. The CDR3 DNA is TGTGCCAGCAGTTACCTAGAGGGTCAGGAGACCCAGTACTTC. The encoded protein is CASSYLEGQETQYF.

J is TRBJ2-7 and V is TRBV4-2; tentative D call: TRBD2 (5 bases). The germline V and J ends were trimmed by 0 bases and 4 bases, with 16 bases remaining between them. Germline V gene lookup returns CDR1 LGHNA and CDR2 YNFKEQ. The CDR3 is made up of 16 amino acids. The CDR3 nucleotides read TGTGCCAGCAGCCAAGATTCGCTGGCCGGGATTTACGAGCAGTACTTC. It yields the protein CASSQDSLAGIYEQYF.

The chain is built from TRBV2 and TRBJ2-2; the D is unclear. Looked up from germline, CDR1 is SNHLY and CDR2 is FYNNEI. This CDR3 region has 11 residues. V was pared by 5 bases and J by 7 bases, with 5 bases between. In nucleotides, the CDR3 is TGTGCCAGCAGTTGGAGCGGGGAGCTGTTTTTT. Translating gives CASSWSGELFF.

This rearrangement joins TRBV5-4 to TRBJ2-1; 10 bases fit TRBD2. The CDR3 runs to 15 residues. CDR1 is SGHNT, CDR2 YYREEE, per germline (reference sequence). The J segment lost 8 bases and the V segment lost 2 bases, leaving 7 bases of the junction unmatched. CDR3 sequence reads: CASSFTSGVGDEQFF. Here the CDR3 DNA reads TGTGCCAGCAGCTTCACTAGCGGGGTAGGCGATGAGCAGTTCTTC.

Here the CDR3 reads CASQPMRTDYGYTF. The CDR3 coding sequence is TGTGCCAGCCAGCCCATGCGGACAGACTATGGCTACACCTTC. The chain recombines TRBV6-1 with TRBJ1-2; weak D call: TRBD1 (6 bases). Trimming shortened V by 8 bases and J by 3 bases, and 16 bases separated the two germline ends. Germline V gene lookup returns CDR1 MNHNS and CDR2 SASEGT. The CDR3 is 14 amino acids.

The chain joins TRBV5-8 to TRBJ1-5; 9 bases fit TRBD1. Trimming cost V 4 bases and J 1 base; bases outside gene matches: 3. Germline-derived CDR1 and CDR2 are SGHTS and YDEGEE. This CDR3 has 15 residues. CDR3 region: CASSQQGASNQPQHF. The DNA for the CDR3 is TGTGCCAGCAGCCAACAGGGGGCGAGCAATCAGCCCCAGCATTTT.

The chain combines TRBV9 with TRBJ2-1; 12 bases map to TRBD2. The CDR3 contains 16 residues. The trim removed 3 bases at V and 6 bases at J, leaving 7 bases unmatched. Germline lookup yields CDR1 SGDLS and CDR2 YYNGEE. The CDR3: CASSDPSGRASNEQFF. DNA for the CDR3: TGTGCCAGCAGCGACCCTAGCGGGAGGGCCTCCAATGAGCAGTTCTTC. Combining the CDR3 with reference TRBV9 and TRBJ2-1 gives the whole variable domain DSGVTQTPKHLITATGQRVTLRCSPRSGDLSVYWYQQSLDQGLQFLIQYYNGEERAKGNILERFSAQQFPDLHSELNLSSLELGDSALYFCASSDPSGRASNEQFFGPGTRLTVL.

The chain recombines TRBV11-3 with TRBJ2-2; the match to TRBD2 covers 9 bases. Germline CDR1 SGHNT, CDR2 YENEEA. This CDR3 comprises 18 residues. Trimming took 3 bases from V and 3 from J; bases not matched to a gene: 11. The CDR3 reads CASSFPNRLAADTGELFF. DNA for the CDR3: TGTGCCAGCAGCTTCCCGAACCGACTAGCGGCGGACACCGGGGAGCTGTTTTTT.

The chain joins TRBV28 to TRBJ2-3; possible D gene TRBD1, 7 bases. V was cut by 8 bases and J by 7 bases, with 25 bases left in between. This CDR3 comprises 16 residues. Per germline, CDR1 MDHEN and CDR2 SYDVKM. The CDR3 coding sequence is TGTGCCAGCGCAGACGGGGGCCGGACAGGCGGTCATACGCAGTATTTT. Translation: CASADGGRTGGHTQYF.

Remarks on this clone: Other DNA sequences in the same sample also yield this CDR3. The J gene is TRBJ1-1, the V gene TRBV28, with D possibly matching TRBD1 (5 bases). The germline CDR1 and CDR2 sequences are MDHEN and SYDVKM. Trimming removed 7 bases at V and 1 base at J, with 10 bases between. CDR3 length equals 13 residues. CDR3 sequence reads: CASTPQGNTEAFF. For the CDR3, the DNA is TGTGCCAGCACCCCCCAGGGGAACACTGAAGCTTTCTTT. Full variable domain (missing parts from reference TRBV28 and TRBJ1-1): DVKVTQSSRYLVKRTGEKVFLECVQDMDHENMFWYRQDPGLGLRLIYFSYDVKMKEKGDIPEGYSVSREKKERFSLILESASTNQTSMYLCASTPQGNTEAFFGQGTRLTVV.

This chain links TRBV4-1 with TRBJ2-3; D remains ambiguous. CDR3 length equals 14 residues. V lost 2 bases, J lost 3 bases, and 9 bases lay in between. Per germline, CDR1 MGHRA and CDR2 YSYEKL. CDR3 region: CASSQIPMTDTQYF. In DNA form, the CDR3 reads TGCGCCAGCAGCCAAATTCCTATGACAGATACGCAGTATTTT.

The table lists this clone with a few counts. This chain joins TRBV30 and TRBJ1-1; 7 bases are a match to TRBD1. The CDR3 runs 14 residues. Germline lookup yields CDR1 GTSNPN and CDR2 SVGIG (reference sequence). The ends lost 4 bases at V and 3 bases at J; junction bases unmatched: 8. Here the CDR3 DNA reads TGTGCCTGGAATAGACAGGGAGTGGACACTGAAGCTTTCTTT. Residues: CAWNRQGVDTEAFF.

This clone was found a few times. The chain joins TRBV6-5 to TRBJ2-7, with D possibly being TRBD2 (6 bases). Germline CDR1 and CDR2: MNHEY and SVGAGI. The CDR3 length is 15 residues. Trimming pared 2 bases from V and 1 base from J, leaving 12 bases between. This CDR3 is CASSYAGGSSYEQYF. CDR3 DNA sequence: TGTGCCAGCAGTTACGCCGGGGGATCTTCCTACGAGCAGTACTTC.

The chain is built from TRBV7-2 and TRBJ2-2, with D possibly TRBD1 on 5 matching bases. Trimming cost V 1 base and J 1 base, with 13 bases left between them. This CDR3 is 17 amino acids long. The germline V gene has CDR1 SGHTA and CDR2 FQGNSA. This CDR3 is CASSLVAGIMNTGELFF. In DNA, the CDR3 is TGTGCCAGCAGCTTAGTTGCAGGGATAATGAACACCGGGGAGCTGTTTTTT. Filled out from reference TRBV7-2 and TRBJ2-2, the complete variable domain reads GAGVSQSPSNKVTEKGKDVELRCDPISGHTALYWYRQSLGQGLEFLIYFQGNSAPDKSGLPSDRFSAERTGGSVSTLTIQRTQQEDSAVYLCASSLVAGIMNTGELFFGEGSRLTVL.